One and the same sample provided the 20 T cell receptor beta chains below, sequenced in a study of cytomegalovirus exposure and HLA in healthy donors. It was with 60 Vbeta and 13 Jbeta primers that the PCR ran. TCRdb's copy holds only in-frame clones and misses some; the assay was immunoSEQ multiplex PCR. Found here are 200,000 to 250,000 clones, roughly 80% of them singletons; the top ten hold around 4%. Sequenced input: PBMCs. The receptors originated from a male donor in good health and CMV-seronegative.

In its sample, this clone was seen once. This same CDR3 is encoded by further DNA sequences in the sample. In DNA form, the CDR3 reads TGTGCCAGCAGCTTAAGGAGCTATGGCTACACCTTC. Protein product: CASSLRSYGYTF. The chain links TRBV11-2 to TRBJ1-2; D is uncertain. The CDR3 spans 12 residues. V was pared by 2 bases and J by 4 bases, with 5 bases between. Germline loops: CDR1 SGHAT, CDR2 FQNNGV.

CDR3 sequence: CASSLLGLAGDNEQFF. The CDR3 DNA reads TGTGCCAGCAGCTTACTTGGACTAGCGGGTGACAATGAGCAGTTCTTC. The chain combines TRBV5-6 with TRBJ2-1, with TRBD2 matching 11 bases. J lost 5 bases, V lost 2 bases, and 6 bases had no gene match. Per germline, CDR1 SGHDT and CDR2 YYEEEE. There are 16 residues in the CDR3.

This chain connects TRBV7-9 to TRBJ2-7; 7 positions agree with TRBD2. The CDR3 loop spans 16 amino acids. The germline gives CDR1 SEHNR, CDR2 FQNEAQ (reference sequence). J gave up 6 bases and V 0 bases, and 11 bases lay outside the gene matches. The CDR3 region has the DNA TGTGCCAGCAGCTTAGCAACATCGCCTAGCGGAAGCGAGCAGTACTTC. Amino acids: CASSLATSPSGSEQYF.

The chain carries TRBV7-8 and TRBJ2-1, with 9 positions matching TRBD2. Germline loops: CDR1 SGHVS, CDR2 FQNEAQ. With 1 base clipped from V and 10 bases from J, the junction kept 14 bases outside the gene matches. The CDR3 is 17 residues long. The CDR3 bases are TGTGCCAGCAGCTTAGTGGCGGGCCTAGCGGGGTCCGGGGAGCAGTTCTTC. It codes for CASSLVAGLAGSGEQFF.

This chain joins TRBV23-1 and TRBJ2-5, with D possibly matching TRBD1 (6 bases). TRBV23-1 carries the ORF label, with uncertain function. The CDR3 has 10 amino acids. V was trimmed by 7 bases and J by 13 bases, leaving 13 bases between them. Here the CDR3 reads CASTTQGRYF. The CDR3 DNA is TGCGCCAGCACGACACAGGGTCGGTACTTC.

The chain links TRBV27 to TRBJ2-5, with 9 bases identical to TRBD2. The J call could be wrong; TRBJ2-7 is a better fit for the DNA end. CDR3 size: 14 residues. Germline assignment: CDR1 MNHEY and CDR2 SMNVEV (reference sequence). Here the CDR3 DNA reads TGTGCCAGCAGTTTTGCTAGCGGGAACTACGAGCAGTACTTC. It codes for CASSFASGNYEQYF.

V and J are TRBV30 and TRBJ1-2, with a tentative D call TRBD1 (5 bases). Germline-derived CDR1 and CDR2 are GTSNPN and SVGIG (reference sequence). V was cut by 1 base and J by 0 bases, with 12 bases left in between. This CDR3 spans 15 amino acids. DNA of the CDR3: TGTGCCTGGAGTGCCCTGGGGCAGACTAACTATGGCTACACCTTC. Translated: CAWSALGQTNYGYTF.

The rearrangement joins TRBV5-1 to TRBJ1-1, with 12 bases identical to TRBD1. Losses at the gene ends were 4 bases for V and 11 bases for J; bases not matched to a gene: 9. CDR1 and CDR2 from the germline V gene are SGHRS and YFSETQ. The CDR3 has 14 amino acids. The CDR3 protein is CASSAGQGARRAFF. In nucleotides, the CDR3 is TGCGCCAGCAGCGCGGGACAGGGGGCGCGTAGGGCTTTCTTT.

The V gene is TRBV28, the J gene TRBJ2-7, with TRBD2 matching over 7 bases. This CDR3 comprises 14 residues. Germline CDR1 MDHEN, CDR2 SYDVKM. V gave up 0 bases and J gave up 5 bases; unmatched junction bases: 4. DNA of the CDR3: TGTGCCAGCAGTTTATGGGCGGGGGATGACGAGCAGTACTTC. Translation gives CASSLWAGDDEQYF.

V usage is TRBV7-6 and J usage is TRBJ1-4; D is possibly TRBD1 (5 bases). V lost 5 bases and J 7 bases, leaving 20 bases between the germline ends. Germline V gives CDR1 SGHVS, CDR2 FNYEAQ. The CDR3 is 16 amino acids. The chain's CDR3 is CASSQSSWQGSEKLFF. In DNA form, the CDR3 reads TGTGCCAGCAGCCAAAGTAGTTGGCAGGGAAGTGAAAAACTGTTTTTT.

This rearrangement joins TRBV7-8 to TRBJ1-1; 7 nucleotides line up with TRBD1. CDR3 length equals 14 residues. Germline-derived CDR1 and CDR2 are SGHVS and FQNEAQ. V was pared by 1 base and J by 2 bases, with 1 base of the junction left unmatched. CDR3 loop: CASSLGQGNTEAFF. CDR3 bases: TGTGCCAGCAGCTTAGGACAGGGTAACACTGAAGCTTTCTTT.

The chain carries TRBV9 and TRBJ1-1; 9 positions match TRBD1. The J segment lost 1 base and the V segment lost 2 bases, leaving 3 bases of the junction unmatched. Germline V gene data show CDR1 as SGDLS and CDR2 as YYNGEE. CDR3 size: 15 residues. CDR3 residues: CASSVADRGNTEAFF. The CDR3 DNA is TGTGCCAGCAGCGTTGCGGACAGGGGGAACACTGAAGCTTTCTTT.

The rearrangement links TRBV7-6 to TRBJ2-5; D not certain. CDR3 size: 11 residues. Trimming shortened V by 5 bases and J by 3 bases, and 4 bases separated the two germline ends. CDR1 SGHVS and CDR2 FNYEAQ come from the germline V gene. CDR3 sequence: CASSPKETQYF. CDR3 bases: TGTGCCAGCAGCCCTAAAGAGACCCAGTACTTC.

In its sample, this clone was seen once. The chain uses TRBV7-8 and TRBJ1-2; no reliable D call. CDR3 length: 13 residues. Trimming cost V 0 bases and J 8 bases, with 10 bases left between them. CDR1 is SGHVS, CDR2 FQNEAQ, per germline. CDR3: CASSLAAEGGYTF. The CDR3 region has the DNA TGTGCCAGCAGCTTAGCGGCGGAGGGCGGCTACACCTTC.

The table lists this clone with a count of one. The rearrangement links TRBV12-5 to TRBJ2-1; 11 bases are a match to TRBD2. The CDR3 covers 18 residues. After removal of 1 base from V and 5 bases from J, the junction contained 10 bases not matched to a gene. CDR1 is LGHNT and CDR2 is FRNRAP in the germline V gene. The CDR3 loop reads CASGLEPSGLAENNEQFF. The CDR3, as DNA: TGTGCTAGTGGTTTGGAACCCTCGGGACTAGCGGAAAACAATGAGCAGTTCTTC.

The chain is built from TRBV5-1 and TRBJ2-2, with D maybe TRBD2 (6 bases). This CDR3 contains 16 residues. The germline CDR1 and CDR2 sequences are SGHRS and YFSETQ. V lost 0 bases and J 4 bases, leaving 13 bases between the germline ends. The CDR3 DNA follows: TGCGCCAGCAGCTTGGACGGGAGCGGGCCCACCGGGGAGCTGTTTTTT. Its protein is CASSLDGSGPTGELFF.

The rearrangement links TRBV18 to TRBJ2-2; TRBD1 matches 8 bases. The CDR3 spans 15 residues. Germline V gene data show CDR1 as KGHSH and CDR2 as LQKENI. Losses at the gene ends were 4 bases for V and 2 bases for J; bases not matched to a gene: 3. CDR3 sequence reads: CASSQDRANTGELFF. The CDR3 DNA reads as TGTGCCAGCTCACAGGACAGGGCTAACACCGGGGAGCTGTTTTTT. Together with reference TRBV18 and TRBJ2-2, the CDR3 gives the full variable domain: NAGVMQNPRHLVRRRGQEARLRCSPMKGHSHVYWYRQLPEEGLKFMVYLQKENIIDESGMPKERFSAEFPKEGPSILRIQQVVRGDSAAYFCASSQDRANTGELFFGEGSRLTVL.

The gene calls are TRBV5-1 and TRBJ2-3; tentatively, D is TRBD2 (6 bases). Trimming cost V 7 bases and J 0 bases, with 12 bases left between them. The CDR3 is 14 amino acids. Germline V lookup: CDR1 SGHRS, CDR2 YFSETQ. The CDR3 here is CASGFRESTDTQYF. The DNA for the CDR3 is TGCGCCAGCGGATTTCGGGAGAGCACAGATACGCAGTATTTT.

The CDR3: CASRQDRGNQPQHF. The CDR3 nucleotides are TGTGCCAGCAGACAAGACAGGGGCAATCAGCCCCAGCATTTT. V usage is TRBV6-5 and J usage is TRBJ1-5; 7 bases map to TRBD1. This CDR3 spans 14 amino acids. Germline V gives CDR1 MNHEY, CDR2 SVGAGI. V was pared by 6 bases and J by 2 bases, with 4 bases of the junction left unmatched.

The chain recombines TRBV5-4 with TRBJ1-1; 7 bases are a match to TRBD1. The J segment lost 7 bases and the V segment lost 0 bases, leaving 6 bases of the junction unmatched. The CDR3 sequence is 14 residues long. Germline V lookup: CDR1 SGHNT, CDR2 YYREEE (reference sequence). CDR3 sequence (DNA): TGTGCCAGCAGCTTGGAAGGGGGCCGTTTTGAAGCTTTCTTT. Encoded protein: CASSLEGGRFEAFF.